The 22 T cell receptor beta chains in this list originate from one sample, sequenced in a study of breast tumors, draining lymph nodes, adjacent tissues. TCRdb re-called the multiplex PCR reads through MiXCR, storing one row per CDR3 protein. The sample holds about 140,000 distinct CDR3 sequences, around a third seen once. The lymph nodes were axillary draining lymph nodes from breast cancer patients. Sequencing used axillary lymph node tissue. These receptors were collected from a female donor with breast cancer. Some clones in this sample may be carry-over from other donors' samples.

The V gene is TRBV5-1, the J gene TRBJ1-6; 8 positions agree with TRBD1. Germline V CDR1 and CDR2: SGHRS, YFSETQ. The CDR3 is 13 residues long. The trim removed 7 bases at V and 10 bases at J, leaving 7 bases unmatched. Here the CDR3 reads CASFGQGRSPLHF. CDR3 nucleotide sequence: TGCGCCAGCTTCGGACAGGGACGGTCACCCCTCCACTTT.

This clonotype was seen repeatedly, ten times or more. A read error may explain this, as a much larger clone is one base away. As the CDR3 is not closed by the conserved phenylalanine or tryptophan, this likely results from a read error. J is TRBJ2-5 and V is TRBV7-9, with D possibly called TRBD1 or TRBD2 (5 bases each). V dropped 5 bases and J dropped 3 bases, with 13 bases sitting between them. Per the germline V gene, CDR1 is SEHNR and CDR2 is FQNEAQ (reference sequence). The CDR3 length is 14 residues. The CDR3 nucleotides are TGTGCCAGCAGCCGCCGGGGCGGAGAAGAGACCCAGTACCTC. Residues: CASSRRGGEETQYL.

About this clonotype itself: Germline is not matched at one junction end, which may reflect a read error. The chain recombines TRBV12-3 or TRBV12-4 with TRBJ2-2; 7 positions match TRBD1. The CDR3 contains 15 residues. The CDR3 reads CASSLAGQNPGELFF. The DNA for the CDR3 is TGTGCCAGCAGTTTAGCGGGACAGAACCCCGGGGAGCTGTTTTTT.

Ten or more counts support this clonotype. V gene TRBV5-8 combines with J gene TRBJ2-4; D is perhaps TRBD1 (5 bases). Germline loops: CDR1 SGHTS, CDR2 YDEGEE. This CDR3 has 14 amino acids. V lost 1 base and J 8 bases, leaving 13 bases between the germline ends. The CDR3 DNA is TGTGCCAGCAGCTTGCAGCTGGGGCCGGACATTCAGTACTTC. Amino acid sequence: CASSLQLGPDIQYF.

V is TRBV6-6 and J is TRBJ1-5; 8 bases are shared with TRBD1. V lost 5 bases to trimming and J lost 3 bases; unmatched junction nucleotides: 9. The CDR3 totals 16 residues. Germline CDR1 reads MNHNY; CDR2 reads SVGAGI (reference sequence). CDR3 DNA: TGTGCCAGCAGTCCCACGGGACAGGTCATCAATCAGCCCCAGCATTTT. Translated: CASSPTGQVINQPQHF.

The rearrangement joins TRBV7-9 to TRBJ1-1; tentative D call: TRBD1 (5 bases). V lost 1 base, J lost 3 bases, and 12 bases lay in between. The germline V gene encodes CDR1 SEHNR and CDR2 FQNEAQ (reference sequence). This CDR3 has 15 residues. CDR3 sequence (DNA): TGTGCCAGCAGCTTAGAAGCGGTCAGGGACACTGAAGCTTTCTTT. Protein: CASSLEAVRDTEAFF.

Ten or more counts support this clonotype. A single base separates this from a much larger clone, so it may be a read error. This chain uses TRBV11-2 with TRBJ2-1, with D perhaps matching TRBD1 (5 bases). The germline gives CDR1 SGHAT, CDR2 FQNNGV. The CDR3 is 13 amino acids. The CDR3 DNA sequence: TGTGCCGGCAGACGTAGACAGCAAAATGAGCAGTTCTTC. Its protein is CAGRRRQQNEQFF.

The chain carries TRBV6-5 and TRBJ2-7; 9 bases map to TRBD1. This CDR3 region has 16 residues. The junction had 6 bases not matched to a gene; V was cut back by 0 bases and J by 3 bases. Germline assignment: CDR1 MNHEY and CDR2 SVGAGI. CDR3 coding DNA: TGTGCCAGCAGTTACTCCGGGACAGGGAACCGCTACGAGCAGTACGTC. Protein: CASSYSGTGNRYEQYV.

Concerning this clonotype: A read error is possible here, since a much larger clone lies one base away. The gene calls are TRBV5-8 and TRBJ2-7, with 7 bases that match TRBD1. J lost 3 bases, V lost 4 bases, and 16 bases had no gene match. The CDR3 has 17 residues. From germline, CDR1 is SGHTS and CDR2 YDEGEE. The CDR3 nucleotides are TGTGCCAGCAGCCCGGGACAGACACCCGCCTCCCACTACGAGCAGTACTTC. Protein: CASSPGQTPASHYEQYF.

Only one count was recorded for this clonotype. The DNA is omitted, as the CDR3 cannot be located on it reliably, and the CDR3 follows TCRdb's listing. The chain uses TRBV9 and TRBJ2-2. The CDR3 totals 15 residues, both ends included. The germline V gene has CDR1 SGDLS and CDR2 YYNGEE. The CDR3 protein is CASSVGPGNTGELFF.

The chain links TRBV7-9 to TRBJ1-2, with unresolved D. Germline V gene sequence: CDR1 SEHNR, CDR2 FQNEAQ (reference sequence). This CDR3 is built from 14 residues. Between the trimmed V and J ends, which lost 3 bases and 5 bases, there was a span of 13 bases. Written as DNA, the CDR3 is TGTGCCAGCAGCTTTTCGCAGAACACTTATGGCTACACCTTC. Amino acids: CASSFSQNTYGYTF.

The DNA for the CDR3 is TGTGCCAGCAGCTTTAGCGGGGGGAATAATTCACCCCTCCACTTT. Amino acids: CASSFSGGNNSPLHF. The chain joins TRBV7-2 to TRBJ1-6; maybe TRBD1 (5 bases). The CDR3 consists of 15 residues. Germline CDR1 and CDR2: SGHTA and FQGNSA. The V end lost 3 bases, the J end lost 5 bases, and 11 bases lay between the germline ends.

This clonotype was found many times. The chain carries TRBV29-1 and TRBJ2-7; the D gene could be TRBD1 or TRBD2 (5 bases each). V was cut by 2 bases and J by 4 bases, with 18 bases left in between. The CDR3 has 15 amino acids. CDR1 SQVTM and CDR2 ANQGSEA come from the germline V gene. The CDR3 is CSVELFRERRYEQYF. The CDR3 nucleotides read TGCAGCGTTGAACTTTTCAGGGAGCGGAGATACGAGCAGTACTTC.

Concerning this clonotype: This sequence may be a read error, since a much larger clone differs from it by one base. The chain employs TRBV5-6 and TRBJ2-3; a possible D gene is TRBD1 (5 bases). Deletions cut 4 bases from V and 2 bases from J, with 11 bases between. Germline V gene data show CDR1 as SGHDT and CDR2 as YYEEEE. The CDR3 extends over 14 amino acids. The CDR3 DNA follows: TGTGCCAGCAGCAGTGCGACAGCCACAGATACGCAGTATTTT. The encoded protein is CASSSATATDTQYF.

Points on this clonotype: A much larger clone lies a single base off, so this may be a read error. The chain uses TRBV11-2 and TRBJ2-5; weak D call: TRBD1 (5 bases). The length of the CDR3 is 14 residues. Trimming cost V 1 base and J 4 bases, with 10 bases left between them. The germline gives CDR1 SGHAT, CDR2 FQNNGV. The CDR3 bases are TGTGCCAGCAGCTTAGGGGCCAGGGCAGAGACCCAGTACTTC. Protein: CASSLGARAETQYF.

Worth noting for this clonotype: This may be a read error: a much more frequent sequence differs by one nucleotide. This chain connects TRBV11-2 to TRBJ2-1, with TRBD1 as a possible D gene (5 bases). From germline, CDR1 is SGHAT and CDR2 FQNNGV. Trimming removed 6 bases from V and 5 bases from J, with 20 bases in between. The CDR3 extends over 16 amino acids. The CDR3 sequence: CASSYSARVFDNEQFF. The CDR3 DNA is TGTGCCAGCAGTTACTCGGCCAGGGTTTTTGACAATGAGCAGTTCTTC.

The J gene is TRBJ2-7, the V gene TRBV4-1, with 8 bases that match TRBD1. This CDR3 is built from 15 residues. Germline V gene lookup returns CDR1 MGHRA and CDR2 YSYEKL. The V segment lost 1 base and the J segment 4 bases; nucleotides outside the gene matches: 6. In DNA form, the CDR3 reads TGCGCCAGCAGCCAAGCCCGGGACAGGCGTTACGAGCAGTACTTC. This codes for CASSQARDRRYEQYF.

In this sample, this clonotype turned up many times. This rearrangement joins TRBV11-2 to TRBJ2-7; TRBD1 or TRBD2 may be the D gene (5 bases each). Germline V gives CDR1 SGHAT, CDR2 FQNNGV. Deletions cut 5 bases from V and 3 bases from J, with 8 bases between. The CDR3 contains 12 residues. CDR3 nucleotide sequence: TGTGCCAGCAGCCGAGGGGTCTACGAGCAGTACTTC. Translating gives CASSRGVYEQYF.

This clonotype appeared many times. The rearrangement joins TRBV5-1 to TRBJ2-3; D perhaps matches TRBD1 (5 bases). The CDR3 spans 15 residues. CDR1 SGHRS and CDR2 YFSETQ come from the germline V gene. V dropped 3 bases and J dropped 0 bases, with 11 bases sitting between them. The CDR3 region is CASSSQTVSTDTQYF. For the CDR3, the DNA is TGCGCCAGCAGCTCCCAGACAGTGAGCACAGATACGCAGTATTTT.

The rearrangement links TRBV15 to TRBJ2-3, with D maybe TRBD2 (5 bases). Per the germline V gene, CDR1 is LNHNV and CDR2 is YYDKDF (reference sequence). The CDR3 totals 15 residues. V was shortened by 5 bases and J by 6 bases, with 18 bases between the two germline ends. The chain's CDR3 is CATSHSLGPGDTQYF. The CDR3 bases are TGTGCCACCAGCCACTCACTAGGCCCGGGGGATACGCAGTATTTT.

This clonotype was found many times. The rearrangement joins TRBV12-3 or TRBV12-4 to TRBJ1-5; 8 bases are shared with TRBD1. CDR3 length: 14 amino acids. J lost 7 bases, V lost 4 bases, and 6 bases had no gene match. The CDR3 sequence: CASSSSGGSQPQHF. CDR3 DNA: TGTGCCAGCAGTTCTTCAGGGGGCTCGCAGCCCCAGCATTTT.

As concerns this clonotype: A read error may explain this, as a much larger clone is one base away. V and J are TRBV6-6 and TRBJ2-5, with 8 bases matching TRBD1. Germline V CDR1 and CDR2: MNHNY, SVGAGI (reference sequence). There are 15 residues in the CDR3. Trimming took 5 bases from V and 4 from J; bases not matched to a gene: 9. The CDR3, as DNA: TGTGCCAGCAGTCACTATAGACAGGGGCGAGAGACCCAGTACTTC. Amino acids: CASSHYRQGRETQYF.